The rows below give T cell receptor beta chains drawn from one sample of a study of beta chain features in type 1 diabetes. Profiled with immunoSEQ multiplex PCR; TCRdb holds only in-frame clones, not every one. The sample includes about 120,000 clones, 15% to 20% of them seen just once. The sequencing input was central memory CD4+ T cells from blood. Every receptor here comes from a man aged 18-30 years with type 1 diabetes. Each CDR3 is given with its conserved first and last residue. Fields, in order: clone size, D gene, J gene, V gene, CDR3 DNA, CDR3 protein. D genes are given only for firm matches. The listing skips clone size in some rows; elsewhere it reads once, few, many or a size class.

>few|TRBD1|TRBJ2-5|TRBV7-9
TGTGCCAGCAGCCCAGGACAGGCCAAAGAGACCCAGTACTTC
CASSPGQAKETQYF
>.|TRBD1|TRBJ2-7|TRBV23-1
TGCGCCAGCACTCCAGAGGGACAGCCCTACGAGCAGTACTTC
CASTPEGQPYEQYF
>few|.|TRBJ2-7|TRBV11-3
TGTGCCAGCAGCTTCGTACCCCAGGGAGAGCAGTACTTC
CASSFVPQGEQYF
>.|.|TRBJ2-7|TRBV10-3
TGTGCCATCAGTGACAGGGGAAACTACGAGCAGTACTTC
CAISDRGNYEQYF
>.|.|TRBJ2-5|TRBV5-1
TGCGCCAGCAGCTCCCAGGGGAACCAAGAGACCCAGTACTTC
CASSSQGNQETQYF
>.|.|TRBJ1-4|TRBV5-1
TGCGCCAGCAGCTTGGATCTGGGGGCCGCGGCTAATGAAAAACTGTTTTTT
CASSLDLGAAANEKLFF
>.|.|TRBJ1-2|TRBV28
TGTGCCAGCACCCTAGGGGGAGAATACCAAGCTAACTATGGCTACACCTTC
CASTLGGEYQANYGYTF
>.|.|TRBJ2-1|TRBV12-5
TGTGCTAGTGGATCCCTAGAAGTGGGGGTCAATGAGCAGTTCTTC
CASGSLEVGVNEQFF
>.|.|TRBJ2-7|TRBV5-4
TGTGCCAGCAGCGGGGGGACCGAGACCTACGAGCAGTACTTC
CASSGGTETYEQYF
>few|TRBD1|TRBJ1-2|TRBV7-2
TGTGCCAGCAGCTCCTCCTCCGGGACAGGCGGTGGCTACACCTTC
CASSSSSGTGGGYTF
>.|.|TRBJ2-7|TRBV29-1
TGCAGCGTTGGCGCCGGCCCCTACGAGCAGTACTTC
CSVGAGPYEQYF
>few|.|TRBJ1-5|TRBV30
TGTGCCTGGAGTGTAGGGCAGGGTTCGGTGAATCAGCCCCAGCATTTT
CAWSVGQGSVNQPQHF
>few|TRBD2|TRBJ2-1|TRBV5-6
TGTGCCAGCAGCTTGGCCTCAGCAGCGGGAGGGCCCATGGAGACTGAGCAGTTCTTC
CASSLASAAGGPMETEQFF
>few|.|TRBJ2-1|TRBV7-9
TGTGCCAGCAGCTTAGTGGGGGATACAGTAAGCAATGAGCAGTTCTTC
CASSLVGDTVSNEQFF
>.|.|TRBJ1-2|TRBV20-1
TGCAGTGCGGAAAACTATGGCTACACCTTC
CSAENYGYTF
>few|.|TRBJ1-2|TRBV10-3
TGTGCCATCAGTGAGTCGACGACAGCCCTAAAAGCTAACTATGGCTACACCTTC
CAISESTTALKANYGYTF
>.|TRBD1|TRBJ2-4|TRBV2
TGTGCCAGCGATTTACAGGGGGCTTCGGGCAAAAACATTCAGTACTTC
CASDLQGASGKNIQYF
>few|.|TRBJ2-7|TRBV7-2
TGTGCCAGCAGCTCCCCGGGGTTCGGGGAGCAGTACTTC
CASSSPGFGEQYF
>few|TRBD1|TRBJ1-3|TRBV27
TGTGCCAGCAGGCCCGGACAGGGGGCGGTCTCTGGAAACACCATATATTTT
CASRPGQGAVSGNTIYF
>.|.|TRBJ2-7|TRBV4-1
TGCGCCAGCAGCCAAGAGGCGAGGGAGCAGTACTTC
CASSQEAREQYF
>few|TRBD2|TRBJ2-7|TRBV4-1
TGCGCCAGCAGCCGGTTCGTGGGCAGCGGGAGGGCCACGTCCAACGAGCAGTACTTC
CASSRFVGSGRATSNEQYF
>.|TRBD2|TRBJ2-1|TRBV30
TGTGCCTGGAGGTTTTCCTACCCGGGACTAGCGGGGAGATATGAGCAGTTCTTC
CAWRFSYPGLAGRYEQFF
>few|.|TRBJ2-1|TRBV7-2
TGTGCCAGCAGGTTTACGTCGGGGAGTGCCGATGAGCAGTTCTTC
CASRFTSGSADEQFF
>.|TRBD1|TRBJ2-5|TRBV10-3
TGTGCCATCAGTTCGTTACAGGGGGCGGAAGAGACCCAGTACTTC
CAISSLQGAEETQYF
>few|.|TRBJ2-7|TRBV7-6
TGTGCCAGCAGCTTAGGGAGCTACGAGCAGTACTTC
CASSLGSYEQYF
>few|.|TRBJ2-7|TRBV7-9
TGTGCCAGCAGAAAAGACACTGGTGCCTACGAGCAGTACTTC
CASRKDTGAYEQYF
>.|.|TRBJ1-6|TRBV7-9
TGTGCCAGCAGCAGGGGAGGGCGGCCCCTCCACTTT
CASSRGGRPLHF